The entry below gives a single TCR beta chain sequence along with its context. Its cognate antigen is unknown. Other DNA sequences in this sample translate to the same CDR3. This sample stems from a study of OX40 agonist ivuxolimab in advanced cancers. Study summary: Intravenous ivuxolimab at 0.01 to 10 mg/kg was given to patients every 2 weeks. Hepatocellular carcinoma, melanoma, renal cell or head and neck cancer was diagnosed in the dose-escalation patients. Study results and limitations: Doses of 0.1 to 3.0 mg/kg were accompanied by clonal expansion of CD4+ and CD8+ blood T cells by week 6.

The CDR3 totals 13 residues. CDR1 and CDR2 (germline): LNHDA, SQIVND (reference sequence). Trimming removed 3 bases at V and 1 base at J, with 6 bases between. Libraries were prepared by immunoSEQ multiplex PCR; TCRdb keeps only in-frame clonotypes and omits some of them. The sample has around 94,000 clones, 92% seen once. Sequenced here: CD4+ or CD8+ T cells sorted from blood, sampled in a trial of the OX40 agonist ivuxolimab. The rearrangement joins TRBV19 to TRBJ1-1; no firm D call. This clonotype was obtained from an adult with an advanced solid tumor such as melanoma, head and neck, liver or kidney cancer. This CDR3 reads CASSIGSNTEAFF. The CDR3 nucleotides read TGTGCCAGTAGTATCGGGTCGAACACTGAAGCTTTCTTT. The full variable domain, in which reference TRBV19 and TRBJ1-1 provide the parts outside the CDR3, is DGGITQSPKYLFRKEGQNVTLSCEQNLNHDAMYWYRQDPGQGLRLIYYSQIVNDFQKGDIAEGYSVSREKKESFPLTVTSAQKNPTAFYLCASSIGSNTEAFFGQGTRLTVV.